This TCR beta chain was found in a study of blood T cell repertoires in COVID-19. In the original workflow: Nucleated cell counts were estimated from reference gene primer amplification. Repertoires were generated with immunoSEQ multiplex PCR, while TCRdb's copy carries only in-frame clones and drops some. The V and J calls and clone size are taken from that table; D and trimming were inferred from the DNA. The sample consists of 250,000 or so clones, under 85% of them appearing once. This clone showed up just once. The germline V gene has CDR1 LNHDA and CDR2 SQIVND (reference sequence). The J segment lost 6 bases and the V segment lost 6 bases, leaving 8 bases of the junction unmatched. This CDR3 has 14 amino acids.

The material sequenced was peripheral blood. This receptor was taken from a human donor in a cohort sampled during active COVID-19. This rearrangement joins TRBV19 to TRBJ2-7, with 10 nucleotides matching TRBD1. CDR3 DNA: TGTGCCAGTAGGCCGGGACAGGGGCCTGGCGAGCAGTACTTC. Encoded protein: CASRPGQGPGEQYF.